The 10 T cell receptor beta chains below come from one sample, sequenced in a study of blood T cell repertoires in COVID-19. Sequencing was performed with immunoSEQ multiplex PCR; in TCRdb, only in-frame clones are kept and a portion is missing. The repertoire includes about 69,000 clones, less than 85% of them detected once, and about 14% sits in the top ten. Sequencing was carried out using peripheral blood. All receptors come from a man aged 50 to 59 with COVID-19, enrolled during active disease.

V is TRBV7-9 and J is TRBJ2-2, with TRBD2 as a possible D gene (6 bases). In germline, CDR1 is SEHNR, CDR2 FQNEAQ (reference sequence). The CDR3 runs to 15 residues. Trimming left V 2 bases short and J 6 bases short, with 13 bases between. In DNA form, the CDR3 reads TGTGCCAGCAGCTTATGGCAGGGAGGCCCCGGGGAGCTGTTTTTT. Translation gives CASSLWQGGPGELFF.

The table lists this clone with a count of one. The rearrangement uses TRBV29-1 and TRBJ2-3; 12 nucleotides agree with TRBD2. The CDR3 sequence is 14 residues long. Germline lookup yields CDR1 SQVTM and CDR2 ANQGSEA. V was clipped by 6 bases and J by 5 bases; unmatched bases: 6. The CDR3 region is CSVGLAGREDTQYF. The CDR3, as DNA: TGCAGCGTCGGACTAGCGGGGAGGGAAGATACGCAGTATTTT.

This chain links TRBV2 with TRBJ2-5; 8 nucleotides line up with TRBD1. J was trimmed by 12 bases and V by 6 bases; bases with no gene match: 6. The V gene's germline CDR1 is SNHLY and CDR2 FYNNEI. The CDR3 runs to 11 residues. Here the CDR3 reads CASSGDRREYF. CDR3 nucleotide sequence: TGTGCCAGCAGCGGGGACAGGAGGGAGTACTTC.

CDR3 loop: CASSQSERGGQPQHF. The CDR3 region has the DNA TGCGCCAGCAGCCAATCGGAGAGAGGGGGCCAGCCCCAGCATTTT. The rearrangement uses TRBV4-1 and TRBJ1-5; 7 bases match TRBD1. With 2 bases clipped from V and 7 bases from J, the junction kept 8 bases outside the gene matches. The CDR3 sequence is 15 residues long. Germline values: CDR1 MGHRA, CDR2 YSYEKL.

The chain carries TRBV30 and TRBJ2-7, with a possible D match to TRBD2 (5 bases). The CDR3 spans 12 residues. Germline V gives CDR1 GTSNPN, CDR2 SVGIG (reference sequence). Trimming took off 2 bases at V and 3 bases at J, with 8 bases between the two ends. For the CDR3, the DNA is TGTGCCTGGAGTCCGGGGAGCTACGAGCAGTACTTC. Its protein is CAWSPGSYEQYF.

The V and J genes are TRBV7-2 and TRBJ1-3, with D possibly matching TRBD1 (6 bases). The CDR3 loop spans 16 amino acids. Trimming removed 5 bases at V and 4 bases at J, with 18 bases between. The germline CDR1 and CDR2 sequences are SGHTA and FQGNSA. The CDR3 DNA sequence: TGTGCCAGCAGCGCAAAGCCCGGGACATCGGGAAACACCATATATTTT. Protein product: CASSAKPGTSGNTIYF. The full variable domain, with the rest looked up from reference TRBV7-2 and TRBJ1-3, is GAGVSQSPSNKVTEKGKDVELRCDPISGHTALYWYRQSLGQGLEFLIYFQGNSAPDKSGLPSDRFSAERTGGSVSTLTIQRTQQEDSAVYLCASSAKPGTSGNTIYFGEGSWLTVV.

The chain uses TRBV21-1 and TRBJ2-7; TRBD1, as called in the table, went unchecked against the DNA. TRBV21-1 is marked as a pseudogene. CDR3 length: 16 residues. CDR3 residues: CASSRQHRGRNYEQYF. In DNA form, the CDR3 reads TGTGCCAGCAGCAGGCAACACAGGGGGCGGAACTACGAGCAGTACTTC.

The chain employs TRBV9 and TRBJ2-3, with 7 positions matching TRBD2. The CDR3 covers 16 residues. V was clipped by 0 bases and J by 5 bases; unmatched bases: 9. CDR1 is SGDLS, CDR2 YYNGEE, per germline. CDR3 DNA: TGTGCCAGCAGCGTAGAAGGCGCGGGGGAGAAAGATACGCAGTATTTT. Amino acid sequence: CASSVEGAGEKDTQYF.

This clone was found once. The chain has TRBV6-6 and TRBJ2-7; 9 positions agree with TRBD2. Germline V gives CDR1 MNHNY, CDR2 SVGAGI (reference sequence). J was trimmed by 3 bases and V by 6 bases; bases with no gene match: 6. This CDR3 has 14 amino acids. This CDR3 is CASRGGGGVYEQYF. For the CDR3, the DNA is TGTGCCAGCAGGGGGGGCGGGGGGGTCTACGAGCAGTACTTC.

The chain recombines TRBV13 with TRBJ2-3; maybe TRBD1 (5 bases). Trimming cost V 3 bases and J 1 base, with 8 bases left between them. From germline, CDR1 is PRHDT and CDR2 FYEKMQ (reference sequence). This CDR3 comprises 14 residues. The CDR3 nucleotides are TGTGCCAGCAGCTTCCGACAGCGCACAGATACGCAGTATTTT. Protein sequence: CASSFRQRTDTQYF.